This T cell receptor (beta chain) is drawn from a study of blood T cell repertoires in COVID-19. As for the study in general: T cells, B-cell-depleted T cells, or PBMCs provided the cDNA or gDNA that served as material.

CDR1 SGHNT and CDR2 YYREEE come from the germline V gene (reference sequence). With V trimmed by 3 bases and J by 7 bases, 5 bases remained unmatched. The CDR3 totals 14 residues. Assay used: immunoSEQ multiplex PCR; TCRdb lists only in-frame clones, some missing. The sample holds 43,000 or so clones, roughly four fifths seen once. This TCR was recovered from a woman aged 55-69 years with acute or convalescent COVID-19. Sequencing was carried out using peripheral blood. The chain couples TRBV5-4 to TRBJ1-4; 8 bases are shared with TRBD1. The CDR3 protein is CASSSGGAGEKLFF. In nucleotides, the CDR3 is TGTGCCAGCAGCTCAGGGGGCGCGGGTGAAAAACTGTTTTTT.